This TCR beta chain was documented in a study of control samples from healthy donors and cancer patients. This CDR3 is built from 14 residues. CDR1 and CDR2 from the germline V gene are MNHEY and SMNVEV (reference sequence). V shed 8 bases and J 3 bases; nucleotides not matched to a gene: 6. Repertoires were generated with immunoSEQ multiplex PCR, while TCRdb's copy carries only in-frame clones and drops some. Of 70,000 to 90,000 clones listed, 80% to 90% are singletons. Sequences were obtained from PBMCs. The V gene is TRBV27, the J gene TRBJ1-4; 7 bases align to TRBD1. This clonotype was sampled from a woman between 55 and 75 years old with head and neck cancer. CDR3 loop: CASHRQGSNEKLFF. CDR3 nucleotides: TGTGCCAGCCACCGACAGGGTTCTAATGAAAAACTGTTTTTT.